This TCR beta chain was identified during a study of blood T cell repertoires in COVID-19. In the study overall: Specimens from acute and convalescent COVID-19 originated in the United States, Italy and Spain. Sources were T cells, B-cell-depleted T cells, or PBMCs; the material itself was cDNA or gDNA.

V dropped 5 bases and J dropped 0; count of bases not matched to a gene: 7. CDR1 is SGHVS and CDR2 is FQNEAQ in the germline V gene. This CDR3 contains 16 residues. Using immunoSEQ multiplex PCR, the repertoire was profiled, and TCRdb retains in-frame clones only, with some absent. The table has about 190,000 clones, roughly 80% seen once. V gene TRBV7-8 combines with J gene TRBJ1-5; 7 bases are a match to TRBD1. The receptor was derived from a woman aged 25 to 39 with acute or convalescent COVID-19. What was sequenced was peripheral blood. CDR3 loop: CASSVQGFDSNQPQHF. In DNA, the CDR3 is TGTGCCAGCAGCGTACAGGGGTTCGATAGCAATCAGCCCCAGCATTTT. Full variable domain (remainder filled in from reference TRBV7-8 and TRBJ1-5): GAGVSQSPRYKVAKRGQDVALRCDPISGHVSLFWYQQALGQGPEFLTYFQNEAQLDKSGLPSDRFFAERPEGSVSTLKIQRTQQEDSAVYLCASSVQGFDSNQPQHFGDGTRLSIL.